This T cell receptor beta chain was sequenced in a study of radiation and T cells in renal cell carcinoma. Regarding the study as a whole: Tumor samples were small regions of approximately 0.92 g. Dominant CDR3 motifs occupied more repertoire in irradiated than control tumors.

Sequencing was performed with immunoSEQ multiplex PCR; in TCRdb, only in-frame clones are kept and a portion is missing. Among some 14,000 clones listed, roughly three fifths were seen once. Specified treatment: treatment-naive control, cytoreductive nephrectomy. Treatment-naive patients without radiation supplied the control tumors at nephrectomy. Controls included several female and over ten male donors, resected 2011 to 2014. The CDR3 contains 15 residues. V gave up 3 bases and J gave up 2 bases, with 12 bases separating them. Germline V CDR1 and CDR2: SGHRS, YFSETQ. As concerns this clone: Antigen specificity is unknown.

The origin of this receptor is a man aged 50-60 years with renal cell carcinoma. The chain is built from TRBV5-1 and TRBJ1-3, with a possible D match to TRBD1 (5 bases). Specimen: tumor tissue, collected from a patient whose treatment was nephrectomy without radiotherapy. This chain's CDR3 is CASSSSGATGNTIYF. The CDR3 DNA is TGCGCCAGCAGCTCTTCCGGGGCCACTGGAAACACCATATATTTT.